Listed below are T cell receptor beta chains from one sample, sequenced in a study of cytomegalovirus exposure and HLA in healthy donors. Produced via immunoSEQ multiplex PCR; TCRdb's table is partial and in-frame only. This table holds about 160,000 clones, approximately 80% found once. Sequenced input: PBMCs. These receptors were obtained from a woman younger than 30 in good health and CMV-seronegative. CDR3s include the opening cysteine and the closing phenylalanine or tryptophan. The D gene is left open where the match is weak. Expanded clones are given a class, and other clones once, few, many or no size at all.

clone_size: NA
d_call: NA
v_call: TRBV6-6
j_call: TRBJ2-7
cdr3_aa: CASSPGQTYEQYF
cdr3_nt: TGTGCCAGCAGCCCCGGACAGACCTACGAGCAGTACTTC

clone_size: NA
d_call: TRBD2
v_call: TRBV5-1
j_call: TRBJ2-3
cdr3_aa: CASSPGTSGTDTQYF
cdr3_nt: TGCGCCAGCAGCCCCGGGACTAGCGGGACAGATACGCAGTATTTT

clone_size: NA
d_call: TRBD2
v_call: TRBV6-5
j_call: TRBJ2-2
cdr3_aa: CASSYDSGRATGELFF
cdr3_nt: TGTGCCAGCAGTTACGATAGCGGGAGGGCCACCGGGGAGCTGTTTTTT

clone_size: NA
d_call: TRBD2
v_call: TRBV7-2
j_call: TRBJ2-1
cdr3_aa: CASSLFSLASEKIYNEQFF
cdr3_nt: TGTGCCAGCAGCTTATTTTCACTAGCGAGCGAAAAAATTTACAATGAGCAGTTCTTC

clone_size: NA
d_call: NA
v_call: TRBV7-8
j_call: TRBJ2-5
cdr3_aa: CAVVQGRAPDYQETQYF
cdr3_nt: TGTGCCGTAGTTCAGGGCAGGGCCCCCGACTACCAAGAGACCCAGTACTTC

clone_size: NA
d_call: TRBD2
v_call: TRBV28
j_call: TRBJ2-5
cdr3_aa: CASSKSGEGRGETQYF
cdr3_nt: TGTGCCAGCAGTAAATCGGGGGAGGGCCGTGGAGAGACCCAGTACTTC

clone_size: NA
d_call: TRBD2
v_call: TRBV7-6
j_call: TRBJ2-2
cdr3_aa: CASSPGYRGGLTGELFF
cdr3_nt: TGTGCCAGCAGCCCGGGCTATCGGGGGGGTCTCACCGGGGAGCTGTTTTTT

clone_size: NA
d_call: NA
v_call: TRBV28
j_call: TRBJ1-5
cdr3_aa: CASSFFRGNDQPQHF
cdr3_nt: TGTGCCAGCAGCTTCTTTAGGGGGAATGATCAGCCCCAGCATTTT

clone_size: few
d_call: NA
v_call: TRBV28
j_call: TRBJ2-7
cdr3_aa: CASSLRTAYEQYF
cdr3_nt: TGTGCCAGCAGCCTTCGGACAGCCTACGAGCAGTACTTC

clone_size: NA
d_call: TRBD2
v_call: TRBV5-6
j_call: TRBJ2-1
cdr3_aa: CASSSQGGRSFF
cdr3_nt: TGTGCCAGCAGCTCCCAAGGCGGGAGGTCGTTCTTC

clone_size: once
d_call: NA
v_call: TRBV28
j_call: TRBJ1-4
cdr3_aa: CASSGAGKLFF
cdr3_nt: TGTGCCAGCAGTGGGGCCGGAAAACTGTTTTTT

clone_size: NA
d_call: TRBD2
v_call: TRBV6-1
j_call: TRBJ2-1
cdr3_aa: CASSLAGTYNEQFF
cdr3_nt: TGTGCCAGCAGTTTAGCGGGAACCTACAATGAGCAGTTCTTC

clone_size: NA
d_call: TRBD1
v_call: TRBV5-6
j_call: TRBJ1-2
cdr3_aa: CASSAGQELVGYTF
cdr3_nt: TGTGCCAGCAGCGCGGGACAGGAACTGGTTGGCTACACCTTC

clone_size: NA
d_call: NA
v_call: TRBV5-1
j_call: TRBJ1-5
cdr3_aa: CASSLEGGAGNQPQHF
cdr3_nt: TGCGCCAGCAGCTTGGAGGGGGGGGCGGGTAATCAGCCCCAGCATTTT

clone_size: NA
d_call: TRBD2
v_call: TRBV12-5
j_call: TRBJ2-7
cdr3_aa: CASGLVPSGAWSYEQYF
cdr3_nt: TGTGCTAGTGGTTTGGTACCTAGCGGGGCGTGGTCCTACGAGCAGTACTTC

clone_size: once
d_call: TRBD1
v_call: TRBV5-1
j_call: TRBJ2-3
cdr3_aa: CASNWDSYTDTQYF
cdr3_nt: TGCGCCAGCAACTGGGACAGCTACACAGATACGCAGTATTTT

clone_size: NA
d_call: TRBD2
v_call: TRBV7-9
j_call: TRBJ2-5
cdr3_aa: CASSLTSGQETQYF
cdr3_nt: TGTGCCAGCAGCCTGACTAGCGGCCAAGAGACCCAGTACTTC

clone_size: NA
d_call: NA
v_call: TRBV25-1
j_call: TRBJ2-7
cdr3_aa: CASSEEMLFRVSEQYF
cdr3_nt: TGTGCCAGCAGTGAGGAAATGTTATTTCGGGTGTCGGAGCAGTACTTC

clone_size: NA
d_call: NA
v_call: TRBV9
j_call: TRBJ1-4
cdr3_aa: CASGAVATNEKLFF
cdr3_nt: TGTGCCAGCGGAGCGGTTGCAACTAATGAAAAACTGTTTTTT

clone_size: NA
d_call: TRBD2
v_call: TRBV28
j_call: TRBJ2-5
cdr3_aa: CASSLFGTSGRAGGETQYF
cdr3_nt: TGTGCCAGCAGTTTATTTGGGACTAGCGGGAGGGCAGGAGGAGAGACCCAGTACTTC

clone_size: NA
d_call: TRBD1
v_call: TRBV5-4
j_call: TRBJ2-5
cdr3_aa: CASSLPTGSETQYF
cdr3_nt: TGTGCCAGCAGCTTGCCGACAGGGTCAGAGACCCAGTACTTC

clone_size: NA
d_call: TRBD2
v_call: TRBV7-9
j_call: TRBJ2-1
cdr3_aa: CASITGGVEQFF
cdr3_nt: TGTGCCAGCATCACCGGGGGGGTTGAGCAGTTCTTC

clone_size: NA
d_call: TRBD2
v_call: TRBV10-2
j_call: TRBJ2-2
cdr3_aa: CASSGTSGSSDTGELFF
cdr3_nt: TGCGCCAGCAGTGGAACTAGCGGGAGCTCAGACACCGGGGAGCTGTTTTTT

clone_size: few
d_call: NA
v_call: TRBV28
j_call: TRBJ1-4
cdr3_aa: CATWTAATNEKLFF
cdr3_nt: TGTGCCACCTGGACAGCCGCAACTAATGAAAAACTGTTTTTT

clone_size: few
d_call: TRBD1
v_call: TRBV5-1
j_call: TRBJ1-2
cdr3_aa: CASSSGTGSDGYTF
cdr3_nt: TGCGCCAGCAGCTCCGGGACAGGGTCGGATGGCTACACCTTC

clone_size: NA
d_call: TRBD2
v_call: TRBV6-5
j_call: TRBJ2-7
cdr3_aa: CASRRGTSDTYEQYF
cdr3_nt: TGTGCCAGCAGACGTGGGACTAGCGATACCTACGAGCAGTACTTC

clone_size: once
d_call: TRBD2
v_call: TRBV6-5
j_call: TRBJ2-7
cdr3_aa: CASRRGSRGEQYF
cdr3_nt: TGTGCCAGCAGGCGCGGGAGCCGGGGTGAGCAGTACTTC

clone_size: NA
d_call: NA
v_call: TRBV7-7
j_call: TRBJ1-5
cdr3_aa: CASSIDQGISSNQPQHF
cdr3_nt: TGTGCTAGCAGCATAGATCAGGGGATATCTAGCAATCAGCCCCAGCATTTT

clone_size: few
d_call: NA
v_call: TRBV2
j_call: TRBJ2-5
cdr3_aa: CASSEGRVAQQETQYF
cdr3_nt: TGTGCCAGCAGTGAAGGGCGGGTAGCGCAACAAGAGACCCAGTACTTC

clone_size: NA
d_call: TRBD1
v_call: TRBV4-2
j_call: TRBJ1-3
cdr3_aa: CASSPQGALAGNTIYF
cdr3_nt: TGTGCCAGCAGCCCACAGGGGGCTTTAGCTGGAAACACCATATATTTT

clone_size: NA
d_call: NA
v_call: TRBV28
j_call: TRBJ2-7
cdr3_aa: CASEASGDEQYF
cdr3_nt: TGTGCCAGCGAAGCGTCAGGGGACGAGCAGTACTTC

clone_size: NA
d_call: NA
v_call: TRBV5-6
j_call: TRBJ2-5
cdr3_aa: CASSLAGGETQYF
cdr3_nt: TGTGCCAGCAGCTTGGCAGGCGGGGAGACCCAGTACTTC

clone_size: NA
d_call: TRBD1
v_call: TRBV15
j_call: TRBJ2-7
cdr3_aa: CATSRVRTGGSYEQYF
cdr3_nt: TGTGCCACCAGCAGAGTCAGGACAGGGGGATCCTACGAGCAGTACTTC

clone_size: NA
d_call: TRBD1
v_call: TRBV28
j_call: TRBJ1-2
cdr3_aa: CASSVTGYIDGYTF
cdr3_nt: TGTGCCAGCAGTGTGACAGGGTATATCGATGGCTACACCTTC

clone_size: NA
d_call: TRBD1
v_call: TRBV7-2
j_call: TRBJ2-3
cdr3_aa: CASSSRTGGADTQYF
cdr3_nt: TGTGCCAGCAGCTCCCGGACAGGGGGCGCAGATACGCAGTATTTT

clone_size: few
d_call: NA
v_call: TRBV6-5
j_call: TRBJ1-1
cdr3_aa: CASSYSIVTEAFF
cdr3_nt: TGTGCCAGCAGTTACTCGATAGTGACTGAAGCTTTCTTT

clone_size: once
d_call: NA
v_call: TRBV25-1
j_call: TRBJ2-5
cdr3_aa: CASSELSGKAETQYF
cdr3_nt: TGTGCCAGCAGTGAATTGTCAGGGAAAGCGGAGACCCAGTACTTC

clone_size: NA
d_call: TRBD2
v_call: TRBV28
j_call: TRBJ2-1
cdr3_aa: CASSLWASGSKTYNGQFF
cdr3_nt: TGTGCCAGCAGTTTGTGGGCTAGCGGGAGCAAGACCTACAATGGGCAGTTCTTC

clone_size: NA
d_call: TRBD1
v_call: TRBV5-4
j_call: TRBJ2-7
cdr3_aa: CASSRGQGDDEQYF
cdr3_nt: TGTGCCAGCAGCCGCGGGCAGGGGGACGACGAGCAGTACTTC

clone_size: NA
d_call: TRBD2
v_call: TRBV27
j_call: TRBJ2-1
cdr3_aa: CASSSPTSGNEQFF
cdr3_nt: TGTGCCAGCAGTTCACCTACTAGCGGCAATGAGCAGTTCTTC

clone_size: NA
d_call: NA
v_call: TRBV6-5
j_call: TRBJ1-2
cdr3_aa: CASSLSGNYGYTF
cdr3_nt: TGTGCCAGCAGTTTATCCGGGAACTATGGCTACACCTTC

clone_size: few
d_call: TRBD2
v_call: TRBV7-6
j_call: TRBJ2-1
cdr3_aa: CASSRGGGEQFF
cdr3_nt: TGTGCCAGCAGCCGGGGGGGCGGCGAGCAGTTCTTC